These 14 T cell receptor beta chains were all obtained from the same sample, sequenced in a study of CD8+CD57+ T cells in acquired aplastic anemia. Patients chosen for sequencing had CD8+CD57+ cells that had expanded, as shown by flow cytometry. Researchers used genomic DNA as the template to profile TCR beta VDJ and CDR3. MiXCR, applied by TCRdb to the reads, yields one record per CDR3 protein. The repertoire holds under 250,000 distinct CDR3 sequences, with 45% to 50% as singletons. The source material was sorted CD4+, CD8+, or CD8+CD57+ T cells (not recorded which) from PBMCs. The receptors shown here come from a human donor with aplastic anemia.

This clonotype was observed many times. The gene calls are TRBV7-9 and TRBJ2-3, with 13 bases matching TRBD2. V gave up 3 bases and J gave up 5 bases; unmatched junction bases: 8. Germline V gene data show CDR1 as SEHNR and CDR2 as FQNEAQ (reference sequence). The CDR3 spans 17 residues. The CDR3, as DNA: TGTGCCAGCAGCTTCCGGACTAGCGGGAGATTTAGAGATACGCAGTATTTT. It translates to CASSFRTSGRFRDTQYF.

This sequence joins TRBV5-8 and TRBJ1-5; maybe TRBD1 (6 bases). The CDR3 sequence is 13 residues long. V lost 7 bases, J lost 3 bases, and 11 bases lay in between. Germline-derived CDR1 and CDR2 are SGHTS and YDEGEE. The CDR3 DNA reads as TGTGCCAGCGAGGGGGGTACCAATCAGCCCCAGCATTTT. This encodes CASEGGTNQPQHF.

This chain joins TRBV2 and TRBJ2-7; perhaps TRBD2 as D (6 bases). From germline, CDR1 is SNHLY and CDR2 FYNNEI. This CDR3 has 14 amino acids. V lost 4 bases and J lost 0, with 10 bases in between. The CDR3 DNA follows: TGTGCCAGCAGTGTGGGGCGGGACTCCTACGAGCAGTACTTC. Amino acid sequence: CASSVGRDSYEQYF. The complete variable domain, with remaining parts taken from reference TRBV2 and TRBJ2-7, reads EPEVTQTPSHQVTQMGQEVILRCVPISNHLYFYWYRQILGQKVEFLVSFYNNEISEKSEIFDDQFSVERPDGSNFTLKIRSTKLEDSAMYFCASSVGRDSYEQYFGPGTRLTVT.

To note about this clonotype: The germline gene is not matched at one end of the junction; a read error may be the cause. The chain has TRBV29-1 and TRBJ2-7; TRBD1 matches at 8 bases. The CDR3 runs to 13 residues. Germline CDR1 SQVTM, CDR2 ANQGSEA. DNA of the CDR3: TGCAGCATCAGGGGGCGACGGACCGGGGAGCTGTACTTC. Protein: CSIRGRRTGELYF.

This clonotype occurred many times. The chain recombines TRBV9 with TRBJ1-1; 8 bases fit TRBD1. The CDR3 has 13 amino acids. Germline CDR1 reads SGDLS; CDR2 reads YYNGEE. Trimming removed 4 bases from V and 10 bases from J; junction bases left unmatched: 9. In DNA, the CDR3 is TGTGCCAGCAGCCCCGGGACAGGCGCCTTAGCTTTCTTT. It encodes CASSPGTGALAFF.

This clonotype was counted many times. The chain couples TRBV20-1 to TRBJ2-7, with D perhaps TRBD2 (6 bases). This CDR3 is built from 13 residues. The germline V gene has CDR1 DFQATT and CDR2 SNEGSKA (reference sequence). V was cut by 3 bases and J by 1 base, with 10 bases left in between. CDR3: CSASGGSSYEQYF. In nucleotides, the CDR3 is TGCAGTGCTAGCGGGGGTTCTTCCTACGAGCAGTACTTC.

This clonotype was found many times. V is TRBV29-1 and J is TRBJ2-7; D remains unclear. Germline-derived CDR1 and CDR2 are SQVTM and ANQGSEA. V lost 2 bases, J lost 6 bases, and 14 bases lay in between. The CDR3 is made up of 13 amino acids. This chain's CDR3 is CSVEFLSPGEQYF. Written as DNA, the CDR3 is TGCAGCGTTGAATTTTTGTCCCCGGGCGAGCAGTACTTC.

CDR3 sequence: CASSLARGHTEAFF. The CDR3 DNA follows: TGTGCCAGCAGCTTAGCGCGAGGGCACACTGAAGCTTTCTTT. The gene calls are TRBV7-9 and TRBJ1-1, with D unresolved. Germline values: CDR1 SEHNR, CDR2 FQNEAQ (reference sequence). The CDR3 extends over 14 amino acids. V was pared by 0 bases and J by 3 bases, with 8 bases between.

This clonotype appeared a single time. The chain has TRBV12-3 or TRBV12-4 and TRBJ1-2; D unclear. The V end lost 6 bases, the J end lost 6 bases, and 14 bases lay between the germline ends. This CDR3 contains 13 residues. CDR3 protein: CASSRTLGDGYTF. CDR3 DNA sequence: TGTGCCAGCAGCCGTACTCTCGGAGATGGCTACACCTTC.

The CDR3 loop is CSVVSGGAAYNEQFF. In DNA, the CDR3 is TGCAGCGTAGTGAGCGGGGGGGCCGCGTACAATGAGCAGTTCTTC. The genes are TRBV29-1 and TRBJ2-1; 10 bases fit TRBD2. CDR1 is SQVTM and CDR2 is ANQGSEA in the germline V gene. CDR3 size: 15 residues. V was clipped by 6 bases and J by 4 bases; unmatched bases: 9.

The gene calls are TRBV15 and TRBJ2-7; D is uncertain. Trimming removed 3 bases from V and 2 bases from J, with 11 bases in between. The CDR3 has 14 amino acids. Germline CDR1 is LNHNV and CDR2 is YYDKDF (reference sequence). This CDR3 is CATSRDAGAYEQYF. CDR3 bases: TGTGCCACCAGCAGGGACGCTGGGGCCTACGAGCAGTACTTC.

This chain joins TRBV12-3 or TRBV12-4 and TRBJ1-6; D is ambiguous. The V end was cut by 6 bases, the J end by 6 bases, with 9 bases between. The CDR3 is 13 amino acids. CDR3 sequence: CASRDAANSPLHF. Here the CDR3 DNA reads TGTGCCAGCAGGGACGCGGCTAATTCACCCCTCCACTTT.

This clonotype was detected many times. The V call is TRBV4-1, the J call TRBJ1-1; D not certain. Deletions cut 1 base from V and 6 bases from J, with 6 bases between. The CDR3 contains 12 residues. The germline CDR1 and CDR2 sequences are MGHRA and YSYEKL. CDR3 loop: CASSQGLAEAFF. CDR3 coding DNA: TGCGCCAGCAGCCAAGGTCTCGCTGAAGCTTTCTTT.

This clonotype was recorded at least ten times. J is TRBJ2-1 and V is TRBV20-1, with 8 positions matching TRBD2. Germline V gene data show CDR1 as DFQATT and CDR2 as SNEGSKA (reference sequence). The CDR3 sequence is 13 residues long. With V trimmed by 0 bases and J by 9 bases, 4 bases remained unmatched. CDR3 nucleotides: TGCAGTGCTAGAGATGGGACTAGTCGTGAGCAGTTCTTC. Protein: CSARDGTSREQFF.